Each of the 24 T cell receptor beta chains below was sequenced from the same sample in a study of identical twins' blood T cells. TCRdb re-derived calls from the 5' RACE reads in MiXCR, one entry per CDR3 protein. The sample lists roughly 340,000 distinct CDR3 sequences, more than 25% seen once, with about 6% in the top ten. The source material was PBMCs. These receptors originate from a woman between 18 and 50 years old in good health.

The CDR3 here is CASSRQTNTEAFF. The CDR3 DNA reads as TGTGCCAGCTCACGACAGACGAACACTGAAGCTTTCTTT. The chain joins TRBV18 to TRBJ1-1, with D possibly matching TRBD1 (5 bases). V lost 4 bases and J 1 base, leaving 7 bases between the germline ends. Germline values: CDR1 KGHSH, CDR2 LQKENI. CDR3 length equals 13 residues. Together with reference TRBV18 and TRBJ1-1, the CDR3 gives the full variable domain: NAGVMQNPRHLVRRRGQEARLRCSPMKGHSHVYWYRQLPEEGLKFMVYLQKENIIDESGMPKERFSAEFPKEGPSILRIQQVVRGDSAAYFCASSRQTNTEAFFGQGTRLTVV.

In its sample, this clonotype was seen a few times. This chain uses TRBV29-1 with TRBJ1-1, with a possible D match to TRBD1 (5 bases). Looked up from germline, CDR1 is SQVTM and CDR2 is ANQGSEA. Trimming shortened V by 3 bases and J by 8 bases, and 10 bases separated the two germline ends. The CDR3 covers 11 residues. The CDR3 here is CSVDDRIEAFF. The CDR3 DNA reads as TGCAGCGTTGACGACAGAATAGAAGCTTTCTTT.

There are a few counts of this clonotype. One end of the junction varies from germline; a read error may be responsible. The rearrangement joins TRBV3-1 to TRBJ2-2; D is unresolved. The CDR3 totals 13 residues. Germline-derived CDR1 and CDR2 are LGHDT and YNNKEL (reference sequence). The CDR3 DNA sequence: TGTGCCGGCAGGCTACTTGACACCGGGGAGCTGTTTTTT. Its protein product is CAGRLLDTGELFF.

The chain's CDR3 is CSARSHNNQPQHF. DNA of the CDR3: TGCAGTGCTAGGTCACACAATAATCAGCCCCAGCATTTT. The chain links TRBV20-1 to TRBJ1-5; D is unresolved. Germline CDR1 is DFQATT and CDR2 is SNEGSKA (reference sequence). The CDR3 is 13 amino acids. Trimming shortened V by 3 bases and J by 4 bases, and 10 bases separated the two germline ends.

The rearrangement links TRBV6-5 to TRBJ2-2; D gene unclear. The CDR3 has 13 residues. Trimming pared 4 bases from V and 0 bases from J, leaving 3 bases between. Germline CDR1 reads MNHEY; CDR2 reads SVGAGI. The CDR3 spells CASSSANTGELFF. The CDR3 DNA sequence: TGTGCCAGCAGTTCGGCGAACACCGGGGAGCTGTTTTTT.

The chain carries TRBV11-2 and TRBJ1-6; TRBD1 might be the D (5 bases). V lost 3 bases and J 7 bases, leaving 13 bases between the germline ends. The germline CDR1 and CDR2 sequences are SGHAT and FQNNGV. The CDR3 has 15 amino acids. Here the CDR3 reads CASSLTDGGNSPLHF. The DNA of the CDR3 is TGTGCCAGCAGCTTGACGGATGGGGGAAATTCACCCCTCCACTTT.

In its sample, this clonotype was seen a few times. The chain carries TRBV2 and TRBJ1-2; the D is unclear. This CDR3 spans 13 amino acids. The ends were cut back, 4 bases at V and 4 bases at J, with 10 bases in the middle. Looked up from germline, CDR1 is SNHLY and CDR2 is FYNNEI. The CDR3 is CASSGEGPYGYTF. Here the CDR3 DNA reads TGTGCCAGCAGTGGAGAAGGGCCCTATGGCTACACCTTC.

This clonotype has just a few counts. V is TRBV4-3 and J is TRBJ2-2; no reliable D call. The CDR3 has 17 amino acids. The germline V and J ends were trimmed by 1 base and 0 bases, with 12 bases remaining between them. Germline V lookup: CDR1 LGHNA, CDR2 YSLEER. The CDR3 coding sequence is TGCGCCAGCAGCCAAGGTCTCTACGGAACGAACACCGGGGAGCTGTTTTTT. It translates to CASSQGLYGTNTGELFF.

The V call is TRBV15, the J call TRBJ1-2, with D possibly being TRBD1 (5 bases). Trimming stripped 1 base from V and 0 bases from J, with 9 bases between. The CDR3 has 15 residues. From germline, CDR1 is LNHNV and CDR2 YYDKDF (reference sequence). The CDR3 sequence: CATSRGAGSNYGYTF. CDR3 sequence (DNA): TGTGCCACCAGCAGAGGCGCAGGGTCTAACTATGGCTACACCTTC.

This clonotype was seen a handful of times. The chain carries TRBV29-1 and TRBJ2-1; D is unresolved. Germline loops: CDR1 SQVTM, CDR2 ANQGSEA. This CDR3 has 13 residues. V was cut by 3 bases and J by 6 bases, with 12 bases left in between. The CDR3 is CSVERKAPNEQFF. CDR3 DNA sequence: TGCAGCGTTGAGCGGAAGGCTCCCAATGAGCAGTTCTTC.

This clonotype was seen a handful of times. The rearrangement links TRBV2 to TRBJ2-1; D unresolved. The germline V and J ends were trimmed by 1 base and 6 bases, with 4 bases remaining between them. The germline gives CDR1 SNHLY, CDR2 FYNNEI. CDR3 length: 12 amino acids. Here the CDR3 DNA reads TGTGCCAGCAGTGAAGATAGCAATGAGCAGTTCTTC. This translates into CASSEDSNEQFF.

This clonotype was detected many times. The chain is built from TRBV7-2 and TRBJ1-1; TRBD1 might be the D (6 bases). The CDR3 runs 15 residues. V was clipped by 4 bases and J by 2 bases, with 14 bases between them. Looked up from germline, CDR1 is SGHTA and CDR2 is FQGNSA. This CDR3 is CASSSQTGLNTEAFF. In DNA form, the CDR3 reads TGTGCCAGCAGCTCACAAACAGGGTTAAACACTGAAGCTTTCTTT. Filled out from reference TRBV7-2 and TRBJ1-1, the complete variable domain reads GAGVSQSPSNKVTEKGKDVELRCDPISGHTALYWYRQSLGQGLEFLIYFQGNSAPDKSGLPSDRFSAERTGGSVSTLTIQRTQQEDSAVYLCASSSQTGLNTEAFFGQGTRLTVV.

This clonotype was seen only a few times. CDR3 amino acids: CASSSRGTKFYEQYF. The CDR3 DNA sequence: TGTGCCAGCAGCTCCCGGGGGACCAAGTTCTACGAGCAGTACTTC. The chain recombines TRBV7-8 with TRBJ2-7, with D possibly TRBD2 on 6 matching bases. The CDR3 is made up of 15 amino acids. The ends were cut back, 4 bases at V and 3 bases at J, with 16 bases in the middle. Germline-derived CDR1 and CDR2 are SGHVS and FQNEAQ. Together with reference TRBV7-8 and TRBJ2-7, the CDR3 gives the full variable domain: GAGVSQSPRYKVAKRGQDVALRCDPISGHVSLFWYQQALGQGPEFLTYFQNEAQLDKSGLPSDRFFAERPEGSVSTLKIQRTQQEDSAVYLCASSSRGTKFYEQYFGPGTRLTVT.

The J gene is TRBJ1-2, the V gene TRBV12-5; D is ambiguous. Trimming removed 0 bases at V and 6 bases at J, with 8 bases between. The CDR3 runs to 13 residues. CDR1 is LGHNT, CDR2 FRNRAP, per germline. The CDR3 DNA sequence: TGTGCTAGTGGTTTGGTACGCGGTAATGGCTACACCTTC. Protein sequence: CASGLVRGNGYTF.

With respect to this clonotype: No conserved phenylalanine or tryptophan ends this CDR3, so it is likely a read error. This rearrangement joins TRBV20-1 to TRBJ1-2, with D possibly matching TRBD1 (6 bases). V gave up 6 bases and J gave up 4 bases, with 15 bases separating them. Germline V gives CDR1 DFQATT, CDR2 SNEGSKA (reference sequence). There are 13 residues in the CDR3. CDR3 nucleotides: TGCAGTGCCAGGACAGCAACCCCCTATGGCTACACCCTC. This translates into CSARTATPYGYTL.

The gene calls are TRBV6-2 or TRBV6-3 and TRBJ1-2; D possibly corresponds to TRBD1 (6 bases). The V and J ends lost 4 bases and 4 bases respectively, with 10 bases between them. The length of the CDR3 is 13 residues. Germline lookup yields CDR1 MNHEY and CDR2 SVGEGT. The CDR3 is CASSSDSSYGYTF. The CDR3, as DNA: TGTGCCAGCAGTTCGGACAGCAGCTATGGCTACACCTTC.

This clonotype has only a few counts. V is TRBV14 and J is TRBJ2-1, with unresolved D. CDR1 and CDR2 from the germline V gene are SGHDN and FVKESK. V was shortened by 1 base and J by 4 bases, with 11 bases between the two germline ends. The length of the CDR3 is 15 residues. The CDR3 DNA sequence: TGTGCCAGCAGCCAAGGGGGTTCCCTATACAATGAGCAGTTCTTC. Translation gives CASSQGGSLYNEQFF.

The chain joins TRBV6-2 or TRBV6-3 to TRBJ2-3, with 8 bases fitting TRBD2. Trimming took 0 bases from V and 0 from J; bases not matched to a gene: 2. CDR1 and CDR2 from the germline V gene are MNHEY and SVGEGT. The CDR3 has 16 residues. The CDR3 coding sequence is TGTGCCAGCAGTTACTCGAAGCGGGGGAGCACAGATACGCAGTATTTT. The encoded protein is CASSYSKRGSTDTQYF.

The chain uses TRBV6-2 or TRBV6-3 and TRBJ1-1; tentatively, D is TRBD1 (6 bases). The CDR3 totals 14 residues. The V gene lost 7 bases and the J gene lost 1 base, with 13 bases spanning the gap. Germline lookup yields CDR1 MNHEY and CDR2 SVGEGT. Written as DNA, the CDR3 is TGTGCCAGCAACCGGGGGCGCTGGAACACTGAAGCTTTCTTT. Protein sequence: CASNRGRWNTEAFF.

In this sample, this clonotype turned up a few times. The chain couples TRBV20-1 to TRBJ2-1, with 8 bases matching TRBD2. V was pared by 7 bases and J by 4 bases, with 9 bases of the junction left unmatched. The CDR3 is 14 amino acids. CDR1 and CDR2 (germline): DFQATT, SNEGSKA (reference sequence). Here the CDR3 DNA reads TGCAGTGGTCGGGGGAGCGGGGGTTACAATGAGCAGTTCTTC. Translation: CSGRGSGGYNEQFF.

This clonotype has a handful of counts. The chain links TRBV6-1 to TRBJ1-5; D unclear. Germline CDR1 and CDR2: MNHNS and SASEGT. CDR3 length equals 13 residues. Between the trimmed V and J ends, which lost 3 bases and 7 bases, there was a span of 10 bases. The CDR3 spells CASSDVRGQPQHF. CDR3 coding DNA: TGTGCCAGCAGTGATGTTAGAGGGCAGCCCCAGCATTTT.

This clonotype was picked up a small number of times. This chain uses TRBV5-1 with TRBJ2-2; a possible D gene is TRBD2 (6 bases). The CDR3 spans 15 residues. V was clipped by 0 bases and J by 4 bases, with 10 bases between them. The germline CDR1 and CDR2 sequences are SGHRS and YFSETQ. This CDR3 is CASSLALASTGELFF. DNA for the CDR3: TGCGCCAGCAGCTTGGCTCTAGCGTCCACCGGGGAGCTGTTTTTT.

The chain employs TRBV2 and TRBJ2-7; 8 bases agree with TRBD2. CDR1 is SNHLY and CDR2 is FYNNEI in the germline V gene. CDR3 size: 15 residues. Unmatched junction bases numbered 11, after V lost 7 bases and J lost 3 bases. The CDR3 sequence: CASTEELAAYYEQYF. DNA for the CDR3: TGTGCCAGCACCGAGGAACTAGCGGCCTACTACGAGCAGTACTTC. The whole variable domain, filled in from reference TRBV2 and TRBJ2-7, reads EPEVTQTPSHQVTQMGQEVILRCVPISNHLYFYWYRQILGQKVEFLVSFYNNEISEKSEIFDDQFSVERPDGSNFTLKIRSTKLEDSAMYFCASTEELAAYYEQYFGPGTRLTVT.

This clonotype was detected only a few times. V and J are TRBV12-3 or TRBV12-4 and TRBJ1-1; TRBD1 matches at 7 bases. The V and J ends lost 3 bases and 6 bases, in that order; junction bases with no gene match: 7. This CDR3 contains 14 residues. CDR3 DNA: TGTGCCAGCAGTTTGAGACAGGGTGGTCCTGAAGCTTTCTTT. It codes for CASSLRQGGPEAFF.